This T cell receptor beta chain was sequenced for a study of beta chain features in type 1 diabetes. Study overall: Healthy donors and patients showed comparable age, gender and cell yields. The study's findings and limits: Small HLA sub-analyses could not settle whether HLA shapes TCRB rearrangement. Reduced insertions and increased deletions marked VDJ junctions in type 1 diabetes patients. People with Type 1 diabetes carried modestly yet significantly shorter TCRB CDR3s in all four CD4+ subsets.

V was clipped by 4 bases and J by 5 bases; unmatched bases: 13. This CDR3 has 17 amino acids. Germline CDR1 is MGHRA and CDR2 is YSYEKL. The study reverse transcribed the entire isolated RNA, so it sequenced expressed TCRB transcripts. Profiling relied on immunoSEQ multiplex PCR, and the TCRdb table lists in-frame clones only, not all of them. The sample consists of 330,000 or so clones, about 20% of them appearing once. This clone was detected only a few times. Its antigen is still unknown. This rearrangement joins TRBV4-1 to TRBJ2-3; the match to TRBD2 covers 9 bases. The TCR sequence derives from a woman in her late teens or twenties in good health. The sample taken for sequencing was naive CD4+ T cells from blood. DNA of the CDR3: TGCGCCAGCAGCCGAAATCATGGCGGGGGGGCCAGAGATACGCAGTATTTT. It specifies CASSRNHGGGARDTQYF.